This T cell receptor (beta chain) was retrieved from a study of blood T cell repertoires in COVID-19. As for the study in general: PBMCs, B-cell-depleted T cells, or T cells provided the cDNA or gDNA that made up the material.

In the authors' methods: Using reference gene primer amplification, nucleated cell counts were estimated. Here immunoSEQ multiplex PCR was the method, and the copy in TCRdb shows in-frame clones only, minus some. V and J calls and clone size follow that table, whereas D and trimming were derived from the DNA. Counted here are about 70,000 clones, 80% to 90% occurring once; the ten biggest clones make up 2.5% to 3%. Sequenced: peripheral blood. The TCR sequence derives from a man in his fifties with acute or convalescent COVID-19.

The CDR3 loop reads CAWSPGQAQYF. The CDR3 region has the DNA TGTGCCTGGAGTCCAGGACAGGCGCAGTATTTT. The chain uses TRBV30 and TRBJ2-3, with 7 nucleotides matching TRBD1. The germline V gene encodes CDR1 GTSNPN and CDR2 SVGIG (reference sequence). V shed 2 bases, J shed 10 bases, and the junction held 3 bases outside the gene matches. This CDR3 contains 11 residues.